Below, 4 T cell receptor beta chains from the same sample are listed, as sequenced in a study of T cell clonotyping in hematopoietic cell transplantation. Assay: immunoSEQ multiplex PCR; the TCRdb copy retains only in-frame clones and omits some. The sample records fewer than 9,500 clones, less than 95% being singletons. The sample was peripheral blood mononuclear cells, taken 30 days after allogeneic stem cell transplant. These receptors originate from a male patient between 55 and 70 years old who had an allogeneic stem cell transplant from an unrelated donor, so T cells may come from the graft donor. Some clones in this sample may be carry-over from other donors' samples.

V and J are TRBV5-4 and TRBJ1-1; 8 bases match TRBD1. CDR1 SGHNT and CDR2 YYREEE come from the germline V gene (reference sequence). The CDR3 extends over 14 amino acids. Trimming at V came to 4 bases and at J to 4 bases, leaving 6 bases not matched to a gene. The CDR3 is CASSEAGGGTEAFF. The CDR3 bases are TGTGCCAGCAGCGAAGCAGGGGGCGGCACTGAAGCTTTCTTT.

The J gene is TRBJ2-5, the V gene TRBV15, with 7 bases that match TRBD1. The germline V gene encodes CDR1 LNHNV and CDR2 YYDKDF (reference sequence). Losses at the gene ends were 5 bases for V and 2 bases for J; bases not matched to a gene: 8. CDR3 length equals 15 residues. The CDR3 DNA reads TGTGCCACCAGCCTGATTCCGGGACAGCAAGAGACCCAGTACTTC. This codes for CATSLIPGQQETQYF.

The CDR3 spells CASSLRLGYEQYF. In DNA, the CDR3 is TGCGCCAGCAGCCTAAGATTGGGCTACGAGCAGTACTTC. The chain has TRBV4-1 and TRBJ2-7; D ambiguous. The CDR3 has 13 residues. V dropped 4 bases and J dropped 3 bases, with 10 bases sitting between them. Germline-derived CDR1 and CDR2 are MGHRA and YSYEKL.

The chain carries TRBV7-9 and TRBJ1-5; D is possibly TRBD1 (5 bases). Per germline, CDR1 SEHNR and CDR2 FQNEAQ (reference sequence). The CDR3 length is 14 residues. Between the trimmed V and J ends, which lost 5 bases and 7 bases, there was a span of 15 bases. This CDR3 is CASSTNPKGQPQHF. CDR3 nucleotides: TGTGCCAGCAGCACCAACCCAAAGGGGCAGCCCCAGCATTTT.